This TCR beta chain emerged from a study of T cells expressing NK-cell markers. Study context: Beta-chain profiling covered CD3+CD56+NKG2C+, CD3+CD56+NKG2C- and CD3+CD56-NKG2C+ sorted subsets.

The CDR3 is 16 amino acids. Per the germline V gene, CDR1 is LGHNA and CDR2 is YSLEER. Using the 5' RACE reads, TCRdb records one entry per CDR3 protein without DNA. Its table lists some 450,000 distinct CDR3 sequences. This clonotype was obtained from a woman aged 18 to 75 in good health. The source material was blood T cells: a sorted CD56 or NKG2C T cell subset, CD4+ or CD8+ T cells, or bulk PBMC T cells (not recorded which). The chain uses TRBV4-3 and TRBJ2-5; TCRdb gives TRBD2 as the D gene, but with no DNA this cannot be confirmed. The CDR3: CASSQGSGGPRETQYF.